Shown below are 3 T cell receptor beta chains from a single sample sequenced in a study of T cells expressing NK-cell markers. TCRdb re-called the 5' RACE reads and shows each CDR3 protein once, DNA omitted. The table for this sample gives 500,000 or so distinct CDR3 sequences. Sequencing was carried out using blood T cells: a sorted CD56 or NKG2C T cell subset, CD4+ or CD8+ T cells, or bulk PBMC T cells (not recorded which). These receptors originate from a man younger than 30 in good health.

The chain uses TRBV5-1 and TRBJ2-1; TCRdb's assignment of TRBD1 cannot be checked, as there is no DNA. CDR3 length: 14 amino acids. The germline V gene encodes CDR1 SGHRS and CDR2 YFSETQ. The CDR3: CASSPGWQSNEQFF.

The V call is TRBV7-8, the J call TRBJ2-1. CDR1 SGHVS and CDR2 FQNEAQ come from the germline V gene. This CDR3 region has 14 residues. This CDR3 is CASSLAETHNEQFF.

This sequence joins TRBV6-5 and TRBJ2-6; the TRBD2 assignment by TCRdb is unverifiable without DNA. Germline V gene data show CDR1 as MNHEY and CDR2 as SVGAGI. There are 16 residues in the CDR3. Here the CDR3 reads CASSYPSGAGANVLTF.